The 30 T cell receptor beta chains in this list originate from one sample, sequenced in a study of blood T cell repertoires in COVID-19. Method: immunoSEQ multiplex PCR; TCRdb's copy keeps in-frame clones and lacks some. The table lists 150,000 to 200,000 clones, 70% to 90% of them singletons, with approximately 4% in the top ten. Sequenced material: peripheral blood. The receptors originated from a human donor in a cohort sampled during active COVID-19.

This rearrangement joins TRBV7-2 to TRBJ1-2, with TRBD1 as a possible D gene (6 bases). V was shortened by 2 bases and J by 0 bases, with 10 bases between the two germline ends. The CDR3 length is 15 residues. CDR1 SGHTA and CDR2 FQGNSA come from the germline V gene. The CDR3 DNA is TGTGCCAGCAGCTTAACAGGACAGCCTAACTATGGCTACACCTTC. It codes for CASSLTGQPNYGYTF.

The J gene is TRBJ2-5, the V gene TRBV4-3; TRBD1 agrees at 9 bases. The CDR3 extends over 15 amino acids. The germline V gene encodes CDR1 LGHNA and CDR2 YSLEER. The V and J ends lost 4 bases and 5 bases, in that order; junction bases with no gene match: 8. As DNA, the CDR3 is TGCGCCAGCAGCCGAACCCGGGACAGGGTTGAGACCCAGTACTTC. Translation: CASSRTRDRVETQYF.

This chain links TRBV5-5 with TRBJ2-7; possible D gene TRBD1, 6 bases. Germline CDR1 reads SGHKS; CDR2 reads YYEKEE (reference sequence). CDR3 length: 14 amino acids. The V end was cut by 4 bases, the J end by 3 bases, with 14 bases between. The CDR3 nucleotides are TGTGCCAGCAGCGCGTTGGGGGCCCACTACGAGCAGTACTTC. Its translation is CASSALGAHYEQYF.

The rearrangement joins TRBV3-1 (or the pseudogene TRBV3-2) to TRBJ2-2; TRBD1 matches 9 bases. Germline CDR1 and CDR2: LGHDT and YNNKEL (reference sequence). The V gene end was trimmed by 1 base and the J gene end by 3 bases; junction bases not matched to a gene: 6. CDR3 length: 17 amino acids. The CDR3 DNA is TGTGCCAGCAGCCAAGCTTACAGGGGGCGATACACCGGGGAGCTGTTTTTT. It yields the protein CASSQAYRGRYTGELFF.

The chain carries TRBV9 and TRBJ2-3; TRBD2 aligns across 13 bases. After removal of 3 bases from V and 6 bases from J, the junction contained 4 bases not matched to a gene. The CDR3 extends over 15 amino acids. Germline V lookup: CDR1 SGDLS, CDR2 YYNGEE. CDR3 region: CASSATTSGRDTQYF. CDR3 nucleotide sequence: TGTGCCAGCAGCGCCACGACTAGCGGGAGGGATACGCAGTATTTT. The whole variable domain, filled in from reference TRBV9 and TRBJ2-3, reads DSGVTQTPKHLITATGQRVTLRCSPRSGDLSVYWYQQSLDQGLQFLIQYYNGEERAKGNILERFSAQQFPDLHSELNLSSLELGDSALYFCASSATTSGRDTQYFGPGTRLTVL.

This chain uses TRBV5-4 with TRBJ2-7; 9 nucleotides align to TRBD1. Per the germline V gene, CDR1 is SGHNT and CDR2 is YYREEE (reference sequence). Trimming removed 4 bases from V and 4 bases from J; junction bases left unmatched: 3. CDR3 length equals 13 residues. The CDR3 bases are TGTGCCAGCAGCGCGGGACAGGGTTACGAGCAGTACTTC. It codes for CASSAGQGYEQYF.

This clone turned up a few times. The rearrangement links TRBV19 to TRBJ1-2, with D possibly being TRBD1 (5 bases). Trimming left V 6 bases short and J 3 bases short, with 11 bases between. The CDR3 is 13 amino acids. Germline assignment: CDR1 LNHDA and CDR2 SQIVND (reference sequence). CDR3 nucleotide sequence: TGTGCCAGTAGCCCGACAGACTACTATGGCTACACCTTC. It encodes CASSPTDYYGYTF.

This clone has just a few counts. This rearrangement joins TRBV29-1 to TRBJ2-2; no reliable D call. Per germline, CDR1 SQVTM and CDR2 ANQGSEA. The CDR3 has 13 amino acids. The V end lost 4 bases, the J end lost 1 base, and 7 bases lay between the germline ends. DNA for the CDR3: TGCAGCGTTGTTCAATTGAACACCGGGGAGCTGTTTTTT. Translated, it gives CSVVQLNTGELFF.

The V gene is TRBV19, the J gene TRBJ1-1; 9 bases are a match to TRBD1. Germline CDR1 LNHDA, CDR2 SQIVND (reference sequence). The length of the CDR3 is 13 residues. V dropped 4 bases and J dropped 5; count of bases not matched to a gene: 2. The CDR3 spells CASSNRGRTEAFF. CDR3 in DNA: TGTGCCAGTAGTAACAGGGGGCGAACTGAAGCTTTCTTT.

CDR3 sequence: CASSERTSGGAQYF. CDR3 coding DNA: TGTGCCAGCAGTGAAAGGACTAGCGGGGGGGCCCAGTACTTC. The rearrangement links TRBV2 to TRBJ2-5; TRBD2 matches at 15 bases. CDR1 is SNHLY, CDR2 FYNNEI, per germline. This CDR3 is 14 amino acids long. J gave up 9 bases and V 2 bases, and 1 base lay outside the gene matches.

The rearrangement joins TRBV7-2 to TRBJ1-2; D uncertain. Germline CDR1 SGHTA, CDR2 FQGNSA. Trimming shortened V by 0 bases and J by 5 bases, and 10 bases separated the two germline ends. This CDR3 has 14 residues. DNA of the CDR3: TGTGCCAGCAGCTTAGCGGGCAGAACTTATGGCTACACCTTC. Amino acid sequence: CASSLAGRTYGYTF.

The chain recombines TRBV5-4 with TRBJ2-2, with 12 bases lining up with TRBD2. The CDR3 is 13 residues long. In germline, CDR1 is SGHNT, CDR2 YYREEE (reference sequence). With 9 bases clipped from V and 5 bases from J, the junction kept 2 bases outside the gene matches. The chain's CDR3 is CATGLAGTGELFF. The CDR3 nucleotides are TGTGCCACCGGACTAGCGGGAACCGGGGAGCTGTTTTTT.

V usage is TRBV5-1 and J usage is TRBJ2-7; TRBD1 matches 7 bases. The germline gives CDR1 SGHRS, CDR2 YFSETQ. With V trimmed by 4 bases and J by 2 bases, 9 bases remained unmatched. This CDR3 is built from 15 residues. In DNA form, the CDR3 reads TGCGCCAGCAGCCCGGGGACAGAGCCTACCTACGAGCAGTACTTC. It codes for CASSPGTEPTYEQYF.

V gene TRBV30 combines with J gene TRBJ2-3; 15 nucleotides match TRBD2. The junction had 0 bases not matched to a gene; V was cut back by 5 bases and J by 3 bases. The germline CDR1 and CDR2 sequences are GTSNPN and SVGIG (reference sequence). The CDR3 sequence is 14 residues long. The CDR3 nucleotides are TGTGCCTGGGGGACTAGCGGGGGGACAGATACGCAGTATTTT. Translated: CAWGTSGGTDTQYF.

The genes are TRBV30 and TRBJ1-2; TRBD1 might be the D (5 bases). From germline, CDR1 is GTSNPN and CDR2 SVGIG (reference sequence). The V end was cut by 3 bases, the J end by 4 bases, with 12 bases between. The length of the CDR3 is 13 residues. CDR3 bases: TGTGCCTGGAGCGAGCGGGGACCCTATGGCTACACCTTC. Amino acid sequence: CAWSERGPYGYTF. The whole variable domain, remainder taken from reference TRBV30 and TRBJ1-2, is SQTIHQWPATLVQPVGSPLSLECTVEGTSNPNLYWYRQAAGRGLQLLFYSVGIGQISSEVPQNLSASRPQDRQFILSSKKLLLSDSGFYLCAWSERGPYGYTFGSGTRLTVV.

The V gene is TRBV9, the J gene TRBJ2-3; the match to TRBD2 covers 10 bases. The length of the CDR3 is 14 residues. The germline gives CDR1 SGDLS, CDR2 YYNGEE. After removal of 3 bases from V and 4 bases from J, the junction contained 2 bases not matched to a gene. The CDR3 is CASSAAGGADTQYF. Written as DNA, the CDR3 is TGTGCCAGCAGCGCAGCGGGAGGGGCAGATACGCAGTATTTT.

The CDR3 sequence is CASSIDSGETQYF. CDR3 sequence (DNA): TGTGCCAGTAGTATCGATTCTGGCGAGACCCAGTACTTC. V is TRBV19 and J is TRBJ2-5; D is unclear. Per the germline V gene, CDR1 is LNHDA and CDR2 is SQIVND (reference sequence). The germline V and J ends were trimmed by 3 bases and 5 bases, with 10 bases remaining between them. This CDR3 is built from 13 residues.

This clone was seen only a few times. The chain is built from TRBV6-5 and TRBJ2-7; tentatively, D is TRBD2 (6 bases). In germline, CDR1 is MNHEY, CDR2 SVGAGI. Trimming took off 6 bases at V and 1 base at J, with 16 bases between the two ends. The CDR3 spans 15 residues. The CDR3 loop is CASRVGGELSYEQYF. Here the CDR3 DNA reads TGTGCCAGCAGGGTAGGAGGGGAGCTATCCTACGAGCAGTACTTC.

The chain links TRBV6-2 or TRBV6-3 to TRBJ2-2; TRBD2 might be the D (5 bases). The CDR3 runs 17 residues. Trimming took 2 bases from V and 5 from J, leaving 18 bases between them. The V gene's germline CDR1 is MNHEY and CDR2 SVGEGT. CDR3 coding DNA: TGTGCCAGCAGTTACCCGGCGGGTGGGGTCGCTACCGGGGAGCTGTTTTTT. Translating gives CASSYPAGGVATGELFF.

The genes are TRBV7-9 and TRBJ2-3; TRBD2 matches at 9 bases. Germline V gives CDR1 SEHNR, CDR2 FQNEAQ (reference sequence). The V and J ends lost 1 base and 2 bases, in that order; junction bases with no gene match: 4. The CDR3 is 16 amino acids. The CDR3 sequence is CASSLESGGPTDTQYF. As DNA, the CDR3 is TGTGCCAGCAGCTTAGAAAGCGGGGGGCCCACAGATACGCAGTATTTT.

The rearrangement joins TRBV25-1 to TRBJ2-2, with 11 positions matching TRBD1. The junction had 8 bases not matched to a gene; V was cut back by 7 bases and J by 4 bases. The CDR3 runs to 16 residues. Germline V gene lookup returns CDR1 MGHDK and CDR2 SYGVNS. CDR3 residues: CASTNRDRGVTGELFF. The CDR3 coding sequence is TGTGCCAGCACCAACCGGGACAGGGGGGTCACCGGGGAGCTGTTTTTT.

In this sample, this clone is medium-sized. This specimen includes other DNA sequences encoding the same CDR3. V is TRBV5-1 and J is TRBJ1-1; 7 bases match TRBD1. The ends lost 0 bases at V and 5 bases at J; junction bases unmatched: 4. Germline V lookup: CDR1 SGHRS, CDR2 YFSETQ. This CDR3 is built from 14 residues. This CDR3 reads CASSLGTGDTEAFF. The CDR3 bases are TGCGCCAGCAGCTTGGGTACAGGGGATACTGAAGCTTTCTTT.

The chain couples TRBV6-5 to TRBJ1-4; D is uncertain. Looked up from germline, CDR1 is MNHEY and CDR2 is SVGAGI. This CDR3 is 15 amino acids long. V lost 6 bases and J 6 bases, leaving 17 bases between the germline ends. This CDR3 is CASRGGRQGHEKLFF. CDR3 coding DNA: TGTGCCAGCAGAGGAGGGAGGCAAGGTCATGAAAAACTGTTTTTT.

The V gene is TRBV5-1, the J gene TRBJ2-2; 7 nucleotides agree with TRBD1. With 1 base clipped from V and 1 base from J, the junction kept 4 bases outside the gene matches. Per the germline V gene, CDR1 is SGHRS and CDR2 is YFSETQ. The CDR3 covers 16 residues. CDR3 coding DNA: TGCGCCAGCAGCTTGCTGAACAGGGGGAACACCGGGGAGCTGTTTTTT. Residues: CASSLLNRGNTGELFF.

Only one count was recorded for this clone. This sequence joins TRBV11-2 and TRBJ2-4; D possibly corresponds to TRBD2 (6 bases). Germline V lookup: CDR1 SGHAT, CDR2 FQNNGV. This CDR3 has 17 residues. V dropped 3 bases and J dropped 0 bases, with 15 bases sitting between them. CDR3 sequence reads: CASSFRGGGIAKNIQYF. The CDR3 coding sequence is TGTGCCAGCAGCTTTCGGGGAGGTGGGATAGCCAAAAACATTCAGTACTTC. The full variable domain, with the rest looked up from reference TRBV11-2 and TRBJ2-4, is EAGVAQSPRYKIIEKRQSVAFWCNPISGHATLYWYQQILGQGPKLLIQFQNNGVVDDSQLPKDRFSAERLKGVDSTLKIQPAKLEDSAVYLCASSFRGGGIAKNIQYFGAGTRLSVL.

The chain has TRBV30 and TRBJ1-1, with 7 bases fitting TRBD1. The V and J ends lost 3 bases and 1 base, in that order; junction bases with no gene match: 2. The CDR3 sequence is 13 residues long. Germline CDR1 is GTSNPN and CDR2 is SVGIG (reference sequence). The CDR3 nucleotides read TGTGCCTGGAGACACAGGGGGAACACTGAAGCTTTCTTT. It codes for CAWRHRGNTEAFF.

The V gene is TRBV5-1, the J gene TRBJ1-3, with D maybe TRBD1 (5 bases). Germline CDR1 reads SGHRS; CDR2 reads YFSETQ. The V and J ends lost 4 bases and 5 bases respectively, with 13 bases between them. The CDR3 length is 14 residues. CDR3 sequence (DNA): TGCGCCAGCAGCGCCGGGGGGAATAGAAACACCATATATTTT. Amino acid sequence: CASSAGGNRNTIYF.

The chain uses TRBV19 and TRBJ2-2, with D tentatively TRBD2 (6 bases). Germline-derived CDR1 and CDR2 are LNHDA and SQIVND (reference sequence). The germline V and J ends were trimmed by 0 bases and 5 bases, with 16 bases remaining between them. The CDR3 has 17 residues. CDR3 amino acids: CASSIDGAGISTGELFF. In nucleotides, the CDR3 is TGTGCCAGTAGTATAGATGGGGCGGGGATAAGTACCGGGGAGCTGTTTTTT.

The genes are TRBV3-1 (or the pseudogene TRBV3-2) and TRBJ2-1, with 8 bases matching TRBD1. V shed 2 bases and J 3 bases; nucleotides not matched to a gene: 15. The length of the CDR3 is 19 residues. The V gene's germline CDR1 is LGHDT and CDR2 YNNKEL (reference sequence). CDR3 residues: CASSQLGQVRVAVYNEQFF. DNA of the CDR3: TGTGCCAGCAGCCAACTGGGACAGGTACGAGTGGCCGTCTACAATGAGCAGTTCTTC.

V and J are TRBV18 and TRBJ1-3; no reliable D call. CDR3 length equals 16 residues. Germline values: CDR1 KGHSH, CDR2 LQKENI. Deletions cut 2 bases from V and 0 bases from J, with 11 bases between. The CDR3 DNA sequence: TGTGCCAGCTCACCAGGGCAACTCATCTCTGGAAACACCATATATTTT. This translates into CASSPGQLISGNTIYF.